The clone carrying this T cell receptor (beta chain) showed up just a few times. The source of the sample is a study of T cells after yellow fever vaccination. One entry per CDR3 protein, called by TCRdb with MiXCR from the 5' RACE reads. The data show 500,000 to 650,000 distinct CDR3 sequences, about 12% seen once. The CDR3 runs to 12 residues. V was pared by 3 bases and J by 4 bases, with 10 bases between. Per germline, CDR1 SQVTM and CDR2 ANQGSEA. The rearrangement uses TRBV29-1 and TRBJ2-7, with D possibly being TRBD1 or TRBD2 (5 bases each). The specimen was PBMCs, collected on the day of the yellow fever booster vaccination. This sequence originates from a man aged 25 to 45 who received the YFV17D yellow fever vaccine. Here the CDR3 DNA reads TGCAGCGTTGATGGGGACGGGTACGAGCAGTACTTC. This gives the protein CSVDGDGYEQYF.